The sequence of this T cell receptor (beta chain) was determined in a study of T cell responses to AZD1222 COVID-19 vaccine. TCRdb's table, derived via immunoSEQ multiplex PCR, lists solely in-frame clones and lacks some. The sample has some 85,000 clones; about 89% are singletons. J lost 5 bases, V lost 4 bases, and 11 bases had no gene match. The CDR3 extends over 15 amino acids. The germline CDR1 and CDR2 sequences are PRHDT and FYEKMQ (reference sequence). The source is an adult in good health. The sample here was peripheral blood, taken on day 0 of AZD1222 vaccination. The chain combines TRBV13 with TRBJ2-7; 7 positions agree with TRBD1. CDR3 sequence: CASSSIPGGSDEQYF. CDR3 coding DNA: TGTGCCAGCAGCTCTATCCCAGGGGGATCCGACGAGCAGTACTTC.